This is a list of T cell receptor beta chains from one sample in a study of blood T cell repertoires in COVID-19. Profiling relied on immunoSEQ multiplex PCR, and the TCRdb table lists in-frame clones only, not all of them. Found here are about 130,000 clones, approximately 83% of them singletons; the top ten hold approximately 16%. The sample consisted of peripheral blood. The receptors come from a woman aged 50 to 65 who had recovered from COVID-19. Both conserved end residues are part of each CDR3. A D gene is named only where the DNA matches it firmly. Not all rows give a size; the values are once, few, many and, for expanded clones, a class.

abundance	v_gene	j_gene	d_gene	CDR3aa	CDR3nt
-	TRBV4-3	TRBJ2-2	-	CASSQRGGGEDTGELFF	TGCGCCAGCAGCCAAAGAGGGGGGGGCGAGGACACCGGGGAGCTGTTTTTT
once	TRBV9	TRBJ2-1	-	CASSVNTGSYNEQFF	TGTGCCAGCAGCGTAAATACAGGCTCCTACAATGAGCAGTTCTTC
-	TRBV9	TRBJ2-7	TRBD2	CASSVSGASPEQYF	TGTGCCAGCAGCGTTAGCGGGGCCTCCCCCGAGCAGTACTTC
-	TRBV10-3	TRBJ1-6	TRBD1	CAISAEVDRGSPLHF	TGTGCCATCAGCGCAGAGGTGGACAGGGGTTCACCCCTCCACTTT
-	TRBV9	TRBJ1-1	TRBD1	CASSVGAGGLNTEAFF	TGTGCCAGCAGCGTAGGGGCAGGGGGCCTGAACACTGAAGCTTTCTTT
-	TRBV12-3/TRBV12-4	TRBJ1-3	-	CASSYRRRDTIYF	TGTGCCAGCAGTTATAGACGTCGGGACACCATATATTTT
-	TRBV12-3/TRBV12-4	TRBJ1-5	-	CASQGRGEPQHF	TGTGCCAGCCAAGGGAGGGGAGAGCCCCAGCATTTT
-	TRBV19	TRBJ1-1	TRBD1	CASSLRGLSTEAFF	TGTGCCAGTAGTCTCAGGGGGCTGAGCACTGAAGCTTTCTTT
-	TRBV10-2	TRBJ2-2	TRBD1	CASSPDRTGELFF	TGCGCCAGCAGCCCGGACAGGACCGGGGAGCTGTTTTTT
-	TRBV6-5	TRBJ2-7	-	CASSYSRQGGTYEQYF	TGTGCCAGCAGTTACTCTCGGCAGGGAGGTACCTACGAGCAGTACTTC
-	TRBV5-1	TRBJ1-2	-	CASSLGRLPYGYTF	TGCGCCAGCAGCCTGGGGCGACTCCCCTATGGCTACACCTTC
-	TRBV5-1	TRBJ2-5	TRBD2	CASSLSLAGRAETQYF	TGCGCCAGCAGCTTATCCCTAGCGGGAAGGGCAGAGACCCAGTACTTC
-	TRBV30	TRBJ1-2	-	CAWSVWGGGYGYTF	TGTGCCTGGAGTGTCTGGGGAGGGGGGTATGGCTACACCTTC
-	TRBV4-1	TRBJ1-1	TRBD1	CASSHLHRGAYTEAFF	TGCGCCAGCAGCCATCTCCACAGGGGGGCCTACACTGAAGCTTTCTTT
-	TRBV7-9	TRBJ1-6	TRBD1	CASSPSTGGNSPLHF	TGTGCCAGCAGCCCCTCGACAGGGGGAAATTCACCCCTCCACTTT
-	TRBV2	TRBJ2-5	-	CASSELETQYF	TGTGCCAGCAGTGAACTGGAGACCCAGTACTTC
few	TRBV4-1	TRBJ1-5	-	CASSQGSSGQPQHF	TGCGCCAGCAGCCAAGGCTCATCAGGGCAGCCCCAGCATTTT
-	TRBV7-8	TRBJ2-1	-	CASSFRRLVSGGEQFF	TGTGCCAGCAGCTTTAGACGTTTGGTATCCGGGGGTGAGCAGTTCTTC